Given below is one TCR beta chain in context. Its binding antigen is unknown. It may be a read error: a sequence one base away is much more abundant. Stable Graves' hyperthyroidism was defined as the absence of progression to ophthalmopathy over 18 months of follow-up. Hyperthyroidism patients were newly diagnosed, with disease duration under 2 months, and aged 18 to 65 years. The study excluded patients with uncontrolled infections, other autoimmune diseases, pregnancy or lactation. Diagnoses relied on clinical symptoms, serum thyroxine and TRAb, thyroid ultrasound and orbital computed tomography. PBMCs were separated from roughly 9.3 ml of fresh peripheral blood using Ficoll-Paque density gradient centrifugation. Trizol reagent was used to extract total RNA, and RNA quality was then checked on an Agilent 2100 Bioanalyzer. As encoded in the germline V gene (reference sequence), CDR1 is LNHDA while CDR2 is SQIVND. A distance of 20 bases separates the germline ends of V and J, which lose 7 bases and 5 bases respectively. The CDR3 numbers 15 residues from cysteine through phenylalanine. Only the CDR3 region is kept as DNA, spanning 45 bases read in frame from base 1.

The sample is drawn from a study of T cells in Graves' hyperthyroidism and ophthalmopathy (dated 2019 in TCRdb). With respect to the entire study: Peripheral blood samples were taken at initial diagnosis, before any treatment was given. To identify distinguishing TCR V-J signatures, a discovery cohort of 90 to 100 patients was used, comprising 40 to 45 with Graves' ophthalmopathy and some 57 with stable Graves' hyperthyroidism. Prospective prediction of ophthalmopathy was tested in an independent validation cohort consisting of about 20 hyperthyroidism patients and more than 15 patients who later progressed to ophthalmopathy. The 100 discovery patients were divided at random into training and test sets in a 7:3 ratio. Thyroid tissue and blood T-cell repertoires from several Graves' hyperthyroidism patients were also compared in the study. After blood sampling, hyperthyroidism patients were treated with methimazole at a starting dose of 30 mg daily, and ophthalmopathy patients were treated with high-dose intravenous methylprednisolone. According to the paper, TCR Vbeta CDR3 sequencing was carried out on approximately 140 peripheral blood samples, which came from about 45 ophthalmopathy, fewer than 80 hyperthyroidism and around 17 progressor patients.

Overall study results and their limits: A 13 V-J signature model separated ophthalmopathy from stable hyperthyroidism, with 87.88% sensitivity and 81.08% specificity in cross-validation and 80%/75% in testing. Most expanded thyroid clonotypes (frequency above 0.001) were also detected in blood, a finding suggesting that blood repertoires may reflect thyroid immune responses. No statistical method was used to set the sample size in advance, and investigators knew the group allocation. In validation, the model predicted progression to ophthalmopathy a median of about 5.9 months before onset, with about 71% sensitivity and about 72% specificity.

The TCR beta CDR3 regions were amplified from the RNA transcripts. The first round of RT-PCR for the TCR CDR3 was performed with the HTBI primer set and the Qiagen OneStep RT-PCR kit. The libraries were constructed in a second round of multiplex PCR and then size-selected and purified. The libraries were sequenced on an Illumina HiSeq2000 using paired-end 100 bp reads. As for the authors' bioinformatics: SOAPnuke was used to process the raw data, removing reads that contained adapters or uncalled bases, had a mean Phred below 15, or lacked an exact match to the constant primer or identifier. COPE v1.2.5 was used to merge the high-quality paired reads, and each unique nucleotide sequence was defined as a clonotype. MiTCR v1.1 was used to align the clonotypes against IMGT TRBV, TRBD and TRBJ reference segments. The analysis included only V-J combinations with a frequency above 0.0001, which together covered roughly 99% of the repertoires. A TCS score was defined as the ratio of F50 (clonal expansion) to E x V (chaos), with BLOSUM62-based TCRdist applied between CDR3 peptides within each V-J. Welch's t-statistics and random forest reduced just over 500 V-J features to 13, which were used in a naive Bayes classifier (R e1071). Starting from the raw public reads, TCRdb applied fastp trimming at Q25, assembled clones with MiXCR and retained in-frame beta chains. Rows with a matching CDR3 protein are joined into one entry that keeps the most common DNA and genes. TCRdb assigned the V and J calls; the authors' analysis was not used. The sample includes a few hundred thousand distinct CDR3 sequences, with more than 15% observed a single time. Around 6.6% of the sample lies in the top ten.

Recombination joined TRBV19 with TRBJ2-5; the best D guess is TRBD1, with 5 bases matching. Sequencing used blood. This clonotype was obtained from a woman between 25 and 40 years old with Graves' hyperthyroidism. The sequence in DNA is TGTGCCAGTACCTACGGCGGTGGGGCCGGGGAGACCCAGTACTTC. The resulting protein is CASTYGGGAGETQYF.